Listed below are T cell receptor beta chains from one sample, sequenced in a study of blood T cell repertoires in COVID-19. The repertoire was sequenced with immunoSEQ multiplex PCR; TCRdb's copy has only in-frame clones and lacks some. The sample has more than 60,000 clones, around 87% seen once. Sequenced input: peripheral blood. Source of these receptors: a man aged 55-75 years with acute or convalescent COVID-19. The CDR3 runs from the conserved cysteine through the conserved F or W. Fields, in order: V gene, J gene, D gene, clone size, CDR3 protein, CDR3 DNA. The D gene is left open where the match is weak. A row's size may be missing; if present it is once, few, many or a size class.

>TRBV3-1/TRBV3-2|TRBJ2-5|TRBD2|medium-sized
CASSQVRTSGLGETQYF
TGTGCCAGCAGCCAAGTCCGGACTAGCGGCTTGGGGGAGACCCAGTACTTC
>TRBV7-2|TRBJ2-7|NA|few
CASSLVARGGEQYF
TGTGCCAGCAGCTTAGTGGCCAGGGGTGGCGAGCAGTACTTC
>TRBV5-6|TRBJ2-7|NA|NA
CASTRQGEQYF
TGTGCCAGCACCCGGCAGGGCGAGCAGTACTTC
>TRBV9|TRBJ2-2|TRBD2|NA
CASSVQLAGGNTGELFF
TGTGCCAGCAGCGTCCAACTAGCGGGGGGGAACACCGGGGAGCTGTTTTTT
>TRBV20-1|TRBJ1-2|NA|NA
CSASGWGRGNYGYTF
TGCAGTGCTAGTGGGTGGGGGCGAGGTAACTATGGCTACACCTTC
>TRBV27|TRBJ1-1|NA|NA
CASSTPTYTEAFF
TGTGCCAGCAGCACCCCTACGTACACTGAAGCTTTCTTT
>TRBV5-1|TRBJ2-2|NA|NA
CASRPGQNTGELFF
TGCGCCAGCAGGCCGGGACAAAACACCGGGGAGCTGTTTTTT
>TRBV6-5|TRBJ2-1|TRBD1|NA
CASRNDRGVYNEQFF
TGTGCCAGCAGAAACGACAGGGGGGTCTACAATGAGCAGTTCTTC
>TRBV30|TRBJ1-5|NA|NA
CAWSVRSNQPQHF
TGTGCCTGGAGTGTCCGTAGCAATCAGCCCCAGCATTTT
>TRBV12-3/TRBV12-4|TRBJ1-5|NA|once
CANNSGGNEPQHF
TGTGCCAACAACAGCGGGGGGAATGAGCCCCAGCATTTT
>TRBV27|TRBJ1-3|NA|NA
CASSDSWDSGNTIYF
TGTGCCAGCAGTGACAGCTGGGACTCTGGAAACACCATATATTTT
>TRBV6-5|TRBJ1-2|TRBD1|once
CASSYSTGNGYTF
TGTGCCAGCAGTTACTCGACAGGGAATGGCTACACCTTC
>TRBV12-3/TRBV12-4|TRBJ1-1|NA|NA
CASTLTGNTEAFF
TGTGCCAGCACCCTGACAGGGAACACTGAAGCTTTCTTT
>TRBV5-5|TRBJ2-7|TRBD1|once
CASSLGGTVGTYEQYF
TGTGCCAGCAGCTTGGGAGGGACAGTTGGAACCTACGAGCAGTACTTC
>TRBV4-3|TRBJ1-2|NA|NA
CASSQDLAGPTNYGYTF
TGCGCCAGCAGCCAAGATCTGGCAGGGCCTACTAACTATGGCTACACCTTC
>TRBV3-1/TRBV3-2|TRBJ1-6|NA|NA
CASSHGGDNSPLHF
TGTGCCAGCAGCCATGGGGGGGATAATTCACCCCTCCACTTT
>TRBV7-9|TRBJ1-1|NA|NA
CASSPQEGKEMNTEAFF
TGTGCCAGCAGCCCCCAGGAGGGGAAGGAGATGAACACTGAAGCTTTCTTT
>TRBV18|TRBJ1-5|NA|NA
CASSPPRNQPQHF
TGTGCCAGCTCACCACCGAGGAATCAGCCCCAGCATTTT
>TRBV14|TRBJ2-7|NA|NA
CASSLTGTYEQYF
TGTGCCAGCAGCCTGACAGGCACCTACGAGCAGTACTTC
>TRBV2|TRBJ1-2|NA|NA
CASNPRDTPRGYTF
TGTGCCAGCAATCCCCGGGACACTCCTAGGGGCTACACCTTC
>TRBV19|TRBJ1-5|NA|NA
CASRTQVTSNQPQHF
TGTGCCAGTAGGACACAGGTAACTAGCAATCAGCCCCAGCATTTT
>TRBV19|TRBJ1-2|TRBD1|NA
CATSGTVDGYTF
TGTGCCACCTCAGGGACAGTGGACGGCTACACCTTC
>TRBV5-1|TRBJ1-2|TRBD1|NA
CASSTGTGYGYTF
TGCGCCAGCAGCACCGGGACAGGGTATGGCTACACCTTC
>TRBV7-2|TRBJ2-4|NA|NA
CASSPGQITKNIQYF
TGTGCCAGCAGTCCAGGACAGATCACCAAAAACATTCAGTACTTC
>TRBV6-5|TRBJ1-2|NA|NA
CASSLGTPGSYGYTF
TGTGCCAGCAGTCTCGGGACTCCAGGGAGCTATGGCTACACCTTC
>TRBV18|TRBJ2-3|TRBD2|NA
CASSPWTSGGSGTDTQYF
TGTGCCAGCTCACCCTGGACTAGCGGGGGCTCCGGCACAGATACGCAGTATTTT
>TRBV6-5|TRBJ1-2|NA|NA
CASSYGGANGYTF
TGTGCCAGCAGTTATGGGGGGGCGAATGGCTACACCTTC
>TRBV12-3/TRBV12-4|TRBJ2-1|NA|NA
CASSSAINEQFF
TGTGCCAGCAGTTCAGCTATCAATGAGCAGTTCTTC
>TRBV7-2|TRBJ2-5|TRBD2|NA
CASSHTRGAQYF
TGTGCCAGCAGCCATACCCGGGGGGCCCAGTACTTC
>TRBV7-2|TRBJ1-6|NA|NA
CASSSRGAEGRKIPLHF
TGTGCCAGCAGCTCCCGGGGCGCGGAGGGTCGCAAAATCCCCCTCCACTTT
>TRBV6-1|TRBJ2-7|TRBD2|NA
CASSEAGLAGGSPYEQYF
TGTGCCAGCAGTGAAGCGGGACTAGCGGGGGGCAGCCCTTACGAGCAGTACTTC
>TRBV28|TRBJ2-2|TRBD1|NA
CASSTRTGRDITGELFF
TGTGCCAGCAGTACTCGGACAGGGCGGGATATCACCGGGGAGCTGTTTTTT
>TRBV29-1|TRBJ1-2|NA|NA
CSVQGQSYGYTF
TGCAGCGTACAAGGACAATCTTATGGCTACACCTTC
>TRBV27|TRBJ2-3|TRBD2|NA
CASSLGLGDTQYF
TGTGCCAGCAGTCTTGGACTAGGAGATACGCAGTATTTT
>TRBV27|TRBJ1-6|NA|NA
CASSLYSEGNSPLHF
TGTGCCAGCAGTTTGTATTCCGAGGGTAATTCACCCCTCCACTTT
>TRBV5-4|TRBJ1-1|TRBD1|NA
CASSLRTGMNTEAFF
TGTGCCAGCAGCTTGCGGACAGGGATGAACACTGAAGCTTTCTTT
>TRBV11-2|TRBJ2-7|TRBD2|NA
CASSPSGGNYEQYF
TGTGCCAGCAGCCCGAGCGGGGGCAACTACGAGCAGTACTTC
>TRBV7-8|TRBJ2-3|TRBD2|NA
CASSFPLAGGASTDTQYF
TGTGCCAGCAGCTTTCCACTAGCGGGGGGTGCTAGCACAGATACGCAGTATTTT
>TRBV9|TRBJ1-3|NA|NA
CASSVVPGNTIYF
TGTGCCAGCAGCGTAGTCCCGGGAAACACCATATATTTT